The 2 T cell receptor beta chains below all came from one sample that was sequenced in a study of CD8 T cells in Susac syndrome. It was with random hexamers that roughly 0.5 to 1 ug RNA was reverse transcribed. TCRdb fed the immunoSEQ multiplex PCR reads into MiXCR, producing one record per CDR3 protein. This sample yields approximately 210,000 distinct CDR3 sequences, of which 95% are seen a single time; less than 0.095% belongs to the top ten. Sequenced sample: CD4+ T cells from PBMCs. All receptors derive from a human donor with multiple sclerosis.

J is TRBJ2-2 and V is TRBV29-1; TRBD1 matches 9 bases. J was trimmed by 5 bases and V by 8 bases; bases with no gene match: 3. The CDR3 is 12 residues long. The germline V gene encodes CDR1 SQVTM and CDR2 ANQGSEA. The CDR3 DNA sequence: TGCAGCTCTGGACAGGGGACCGGGGAGCTGTTTTTT. Its protein is CSSGQGTGELFF.

The chain links TRBV24-1 to TRBJ2-1; 9 bases agree with TRBD1. With V trimmed by 4 bases and J by 6 bases, 6 bases remained unmatched. The CDR3 runs 15 residues. Germline V gene lookup returns CDR1 KGHDR and CDR2 SFDVKD. The CDR3 here is CATSDSGQGINEQFF. In nucleotides, the CDR3 is TGTGCCACCAGTGACTCCGGACAGGGGATCAATGAGCAGTTCTTC.